Listed here are 4 T cell receptor beta chains from one sample, sequenced in a study of T cell responses to AZD1222 COVID-19 vaccine. Libraries were prepared by immunoSEQ multiplex PCR; TCRdb keeps only in-frame clonotypes and omits some of them. The table shows about 120,000 clones, with around 92% occurring only once. The material sequenced was peripheral blood, taken on day 0 of AZD1222 vaccination. These receptors originate from an adult in good health.

V is TRBV18 and J is TRBJ2-3; D call uncertain. Per the germline V gene, CDR1 is KGHSH and CDR2 is LQKENI. The CDR3 extends over 16 amino acids. Deletions cut 6 bases from V and 2 bases from J, with 18 bases between. The CDR3 reads CASSDFPTALTDTQYF. The DNA of the CDR3 is TGTGCCAGCTCCGACTTCCCGACGGCACTCACAGATACGCAGTATTTT.

This clone was counted a single time. The chain uses TRBV6-4 and TRBJ2-5; 7 bases agree with TRBD2. Germline V gene data show CDR1 as MRHNA and CDR2 as SNTAGT. V lost 4 bases to trimming and J lost 2 bases; unmatched junction nucleotides: 10. The CDR3 contains 16 residues. The CDR3 DNA reads TGTGCCAGCAGTGCCCCCAGGTGGGGGGGACAAGAGACCCAGTACTTC. Residues: CASSAPRWGGQETQYF.

V usage is TRBV28 and J usage is TRBJ1-2; D is undetermined. The CDR3 sequence is 12 residues long. V was clipped by 7 bases and J by 5 bases, with 11 bases between them. CDR1 is MDHEN, CDR2 SYDVKM, per germline. The chain's CDR3 is CASTQGPYGYTF. The CDR3 region has the DNA TGTGCCAGCACCCAAGGGCCATATGGCTACACCTTC.

This chain connects TRBV9 to TRBJ1-3, with D unresolved. Germline-derived CDR1 and CDR2 are SGDLS and YYNGEE. With 0 bases removed from V and 2 bases from J, the gap between germline ends came to 3 bases. This CDR3 comprises 13 residues. CDR3 amino acids: CASSVEAGNTIYF. In DNA form, the CDR3 reads TGTGCCAGCAGCGTAGAGGCTGGAAACACCATATATTTT.